The clone carrying this T cell receptor beta chain was seen only once. Between the trimmed V and J ends, which lost 1 base and 5 bases, there was a span of 12 bases. Germline lookup yields CDR1 SGHRS and CDR2 YFSETQ. This CDR3 is built from 14 residues. The data are from a study of T cell changes during pregnancy in multiple sclerosis. The method was immunoSEQ multiplex PCR; TCRdb's version includes in-frame clones alone and lacks a portion of them. The profile covers 40,000 to 45,000 clones, with roughly 94% appearing a single time and more than 1.5% taken by the ten largest. The source material was peripheral blood, sampled in the third trimester of pregnancy. The sequence was obtained from a female donor with multiple sclerosis, enrolled in a pregnancy study. The J gene is TRBJ1-1, the V gene TRBV5-1, with D uncertain. CDR3: CASSLIADFTEAFF. In DNA, the CDR3 is TGCGCCAGCAGCTTGATCGCGGATTTTACTGAAGCTTTCTTT.